These T cell receptor beta chains were read from a single sample in a study of T cell changes during pregnancy in multiple sclerosis. Sequencing used immunoSEQ multiplex PCR; TCRdb keeps in-frame clones, though not all of them. This table has about 57,000 clones, 80% to 95% appearing once. The sample in question was CD4+ T cells from peripheral blood mononuclear cells, obtained in the third trimester of pregnancy. These receptors originate from a female donor with multiple sclerosis, enrolled in a pregnancy study. CDR3s include the opening cysteine and the closing phenylalanine or tryptophan. The D gene is left open where the match is weak. Clone size is not always given. Where it is, it says once, few, many or a class for expanded clones.

j_call	d_call	v_call	clone_size	cdr3_aa	cdr3_nt
TRBJ1-6	.	TRBV7-2	.	CASSRGLDLGGSPLHF	TGTGCCAGCAGCCGTGGTTTGGACCTAGGCGGGTCACCCCTCCACTTT
TRBJ1-1	.	TRBV7-3	.	CASSLTSGSEAFF	TGTGCCAGCAGCTTAACTTCGGGATCTGAAGCTTTCTTT
TRBJ2-3	.	TRBV27	.	CASSPPGIGTDTQYF	TGTGCCAGCAGTCCGCCAGGGATAGGCACAGATACGCAGTATTTT
TRBJ1-3	TRBD1	TRBV19	.	CASTRGAGNTIYF	TGTGCCAGTACCAGGGGGGCTGGAAACACCATATATTTT
TRBJ2-1	TRBD2	TRBV5-4	.	CAIPRRGGAEQFF	TGTGCCATCCCCCGGCGGGGGGGCGCTGAGCAGTTCTTC
TRBJ2-4	.	TRBV4-3	.	CASSQRIGSKNIQYF	TGCGCCAGCAGCCAGAGGATCGGCTCCAAAAACATTCAGTACTTC
TRBJ1-1	TRBD1	TRBV15	.	CATSRRTGRGLSEAFF	TGTGCCACCAGCAGAAGGACAGGGAGGGGTCTTAGTGAAGCTTTCTTT
TRBJ2-7	TRBD1	TRBV2	.	CASSKRQGVYEQYF	TGTGCCAGCAGCAAGAGACAGGGAGTTTACGAGCAGTACTTC
TRBJ1-2	.	TRBV29-1	.	CSVVRGGYGYTF	TGCAGCGTCGTCCGGGGTGGGTATGGCTACACCTTC
TRBJ1-4	TRBD1	TRBV5-4	.	CASSFRPGQTNEKLFF	TGTGCCAGCAGCTTCCGACCGGGACAGACTAATGAAAAGCTGTTTTTT
TRBJ1-1	.	TRBV5-1	once	CASSRDTYEAFF	TGCGCCAGCAGCCGAGACACATATGAAGCTTTCTTT
TRBJ1-2	TRBD1	TRBV29-1	.	CSVGQGGTYGYTF	TGCAGCGTTGGACAGGGGGGAACCTATGGCTACACCTTC
TRBJ1-5	TRBD1	TRBV19	once	CASLDRANQPQHF	TGTGCCAGCTTGGACAGGGCGAATCAGCCCCAGCATTTT
TRBJ1-4	TRBD1	TRBV7-9	.	CASSFRGPGQGREKLFF	TGTGCCAGCAGCTTTCGGGGACCGGGACAGGGAAGGGAAAAACTGTTTTTT
TRBJ1-2	.	TRBV19	.	CASRISFPNYGYTF	TGTGCCAGTAGGATTAGTTTTCCTAACTATGGCTACACCTTC
TRBJ2-3	TRBD1	TRBV4-3	.	CASSQEGQGADTQYF	TGCGCCAGCAGCCAAGAGGGACAGGGGGCAGATACGCAGTATTTT
TRBJ2-2	TRBD1	TRBV19	.	CASRLGQGLNELFF	TGTGCCAGTAGACTCGGACAGGGGCTAAACGAGCTGTTTTTT
TRBJ2-5	TRBD1	TRBV10-3	.	CAISEGTGGGQETQYF	TGTGCCATCAGTGAGGGGACAGGTGGGGGCCAAGAGACCCAGTACTTC
TRBJ1-2	.	TRBV4-2	.	CASSQADQRDRSNGYTF	TGTGCCAGCAGCCAAGCAGATCAGAGGGATCGATCGAACGGCTACACCTTC
TRBJ1-3	.	TRBV5-6	.	CASSLAGAVTYF	TGTGCCAGCAGCTTGGCAGGGGCGGTCACATATTTT
TRBJ2-7	TRBD2	TRBV5-4	.	CASGGDSSYEQYF	TGTGCCAGCGGGGGGGACTCATCCTACGAGCAGTACTTC
TRBJ1-5	TRBD1	TRBV5-1	.	CASSSLGQGLEPQHF	TGCGCCAGCAGCTCCCTGGGACAGGGTTTGGAGCCCCAGCATTTT
TRBJ2-6	.	TRBV19	.	CASSPPRGTGANVLTF	TGTGCCAGTAGTCCCCCCCGGGGTACAGGGGCCAACGTCCTGACTTTC
TRBJ1-2	TRBD1	TRBV6-6	.	CASSTGQGVGGYGYTF	TGTGCCAGCAGTACGGGACAGGGGGTTGGTGGCTATGGCTACACCTTC
TRBJ1-4	TRBD1	TRBV4-3	.	CASSQGQGAGEKLFF	TGCGCCAGCAGCCAAGGACAGGGGGCCGGTGAAAAACTGTTTTTT
TRBJ1-2	.	TRBV11-2	.	CASSLGTGRDYGYTF	TGTGCCAGCAGCTTAGGAACAGGGAGGGACTATGGCTACACCTTC
TRBJ1-1	.	TRBV11-2	.	CASSLGTANTEAFF	TGTGCCAGCAGCTTAGGGACAGCGAACACTGAAGCTTTCTTT
TRBJ1-1	TRBD1	TRBV5-5	.	CASSLSRGQVTEAFF	TGTGCCAGCAGCTTGAGCAGGGGACAGGTGACTGAAGCTTTCTTT
TRBJ1-1	TRBD1	TRBV5-4	.	CASSNLGGTGGTEAFF	TGTGCCAGCAGCAATCTCGGCGGGACAGGGGGCACTGAAGCTTTCTTT
TRBJ2-2	TRBD2	TRBV5-1	once	CASSLVGTSGANTGELFF	TGCGCCAGCAGCTTGGTTGGTACTAGCGGGGCGAACACCGGGGAGCTGTTTTTT
TRBJ1-4	TRBD1	TRBV4-2	.	CASSQDPSTGLVITNEKLFF	TGTGCCAGCAGCCAAGACCCTTCGACAGGGCTGGTGATAACTAATGAAAAACTGTTTTTT
TRBJ2-2	TRBD1	TRBV5-1	.	CASSLRGTGGLGNTGELFF	TGCGCCAGCAGCCTACGGGGGACAGGGGGCCTCGGGAACACCGGGGAGCTGTTTTTT
TRBJ1-1	TRBD1	TRBV2	.	CASAWDREGTEAFF	TGTGCCAGTGCCTGGGACAGGGAGGGTACTGAAGCTTTCTTT
TRBJ2-6	.	TRBV6-1	.	CASSEDGTPRSGANVLTF	TGTGCCAGCAGTGAGGATGGGACACCGCGGTCTGGGGCCAACGTCCTGACTTTC
TRBJ1-4	.	TRBV18	.	CASSPVTGFATNEKLFF	TGTGCCAGCTCACCAGTTACAGGGTTCGCAACTAATGAAAAACTGTTTTTT
TRBJ1-2	.	TRBV7-2	.	CASSLERGNYGYTF	TGTGCCAGCAGCTTAGAAAGGGGGAACTATGGCTACACCTTC
TRBJ1-6	.	TRBV2	.	CASSGEGNSPLHF	TGTGCCAGCAGTGGGGAGGGGAATTCACCCCTCCACTTT
TRBJ2-7	.	TRBV13	once	CASSLDRQIYEQYF	TGTGCCAGCAGCTTAGATAGACAGATCTACGAGCAGTACTTC
TRBJ1-1	.	TRBV7-2	.	CASSSTGSEGTEAFF	TGTGCCAGCAGCTCGACCGGGAGCGAGGGGACTGAAGCTTTCTTT
TRBJ2-4	.	TRBV4-2	.	CASSQDAALNIQYF	TGTGCCAGCAGCCAAGATGCGGCGCTAAACATTCAGTACTTC
TRBJ2-1	TRBD2	TRBV7-6	.	CASRLTSGGYNEQFF	TGTGCCAGCAGATTAACTAGCGGGGGTTACAATGAGCAGTTCTTC
TRBJ1-1	.	TRBV5-4	.	CASSLELQNTEAFF	TGTGCCAGCAGCTTGGAACTTCAGAACACTGAAGCTTTCTTT
TRBJ2-5	TRBD2	TRBV19	.	CASSMGGGAETQYF	TGTGCCAGTAGTATGGGCGGGGGGGCGGAGACCCAGTACTTC
TRBJ1-5	.	TRBV18	.	CASSPWEANQPQHF	TGTGCCAGCTCACCATGGGAGGCCAATCAGCCCCAGCATTTT
TRBJ2-7	.	TRBV11-2	once	CASSSESWARRGF	TGTGCCAGCAGCTCGGAGTCCTGGGCCCGACGGGGCTTC
TRBJ2-1	TRBD2	TRBV4-1	.	CASSLRLAGTYNEQFF	TGCGCCAGCAGCCTTCGACTAGCGGGAACGTACAATGAGCAGTTCTTC
TRBJ1-6	TRBD1	TRBV5-6	.	CASSFLDRGRNSPLHF	TGTGCCAGCAGCTTCCTGGACAGGGGGCGTAATTCACCCCTCCACTTT
TRBJ1-1	.	TRBV7-2	.	CASSFKEGPNTEAFF	TGTGCCAGCAGCTTCAAGGAGGGACCGAACACTGAAGCTTTCTTT
TRBJ1-4	TRBD1	TRBV4-3	.	CASSQDGTAGEKLFF	TGCGCCAGCAGCCAGGATGGGACAGCCGGTGAAAAACTGTTTTTT
TRBJ1-1	.	TRBV10-2	once	CASSATGDIYTEAFF	TGCGCCAGCAGCGCCACTGGGGACATATACACTGAAGCTTTCTTT
TRBJ2-2	.	TRBV2	.	CASSENSRTGELFF	TGTGCCAGCAGTGAAAACAGTCGAACCGGGGAGCTGTTTTTT